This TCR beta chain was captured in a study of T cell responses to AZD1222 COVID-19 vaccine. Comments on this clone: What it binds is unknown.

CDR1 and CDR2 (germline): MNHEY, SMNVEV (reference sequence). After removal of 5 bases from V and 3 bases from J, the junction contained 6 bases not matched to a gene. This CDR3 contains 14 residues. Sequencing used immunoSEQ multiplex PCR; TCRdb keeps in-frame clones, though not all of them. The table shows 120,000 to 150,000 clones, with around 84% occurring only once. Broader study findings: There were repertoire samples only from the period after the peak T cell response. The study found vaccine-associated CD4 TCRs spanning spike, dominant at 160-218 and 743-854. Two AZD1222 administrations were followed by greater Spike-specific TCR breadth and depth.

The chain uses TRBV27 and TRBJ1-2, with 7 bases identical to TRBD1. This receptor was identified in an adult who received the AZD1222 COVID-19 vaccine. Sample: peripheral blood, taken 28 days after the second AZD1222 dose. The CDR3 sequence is CASSLRGGDYGYTF. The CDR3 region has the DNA TGTGCCAGCAGTCTCAGGGGGGGGGACTATGGCTACACCTTC.